This T cell receptor beta chain was documented in a study of T-cell memory formation after mild COVID-19. Study-level information: TCR clusters were largely donor specific.

Overall study results and limits: Mostly located in CM and EM were contracting CD4+ clones, with contracting CD8+ clones located in EMRA. Contracting clones from day 15 to 85 showed balanced CD4/CD8; later expanders favored CD4+.

This clonotype has a handful of counts. Its antigen is still unknown. One end of the junction is discordant with germline, which a read error may explain. Using constant-segment primers, 5'RACE produced TCR alpha and TCR beta cDNA libraries carrying sample barcodes and UMIs. TCRdb fed the 5' RACE reads into MiXCR, producing one record per CDR3 protein. This table has a few hundred thousand distinct CDR3 sequences, 7.5% to 10% appearing once. This CDR3 is 12 amino acids long. The germline CDR1 and CDR2 sequences are LGHDT and YNNKEL (reference sequence). Material for sequencing was PBMCs or a T cell subset sorted from them (not recorded which). The chain carries TRBV3-1 and TRBJ2-1, with TRBD1 matching 7 bases. The sequence derives from a man aged 18 to 29 who had mild COVID-19 (a few samples of this study predate the infection). Cell type and time point are not known. CDR3 sequence reads: CASSQGRTGAYF. For the CDR3, the DNA is TGTGCCAGCAGCCAAGGGAGAACAGGGGCTTACTTC.